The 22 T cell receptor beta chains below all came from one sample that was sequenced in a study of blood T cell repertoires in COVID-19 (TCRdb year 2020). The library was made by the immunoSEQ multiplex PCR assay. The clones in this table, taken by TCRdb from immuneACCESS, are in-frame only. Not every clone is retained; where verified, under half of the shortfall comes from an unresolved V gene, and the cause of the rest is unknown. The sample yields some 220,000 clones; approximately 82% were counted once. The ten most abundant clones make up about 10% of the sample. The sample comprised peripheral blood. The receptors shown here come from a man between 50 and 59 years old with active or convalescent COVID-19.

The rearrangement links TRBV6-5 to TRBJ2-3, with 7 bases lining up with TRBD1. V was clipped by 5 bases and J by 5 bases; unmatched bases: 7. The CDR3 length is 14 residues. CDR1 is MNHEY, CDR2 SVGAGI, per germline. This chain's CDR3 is CASSQTWDRDTQYF. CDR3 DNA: TGTGCCAGCAGTCAGACCTGGGACAGAGATACGCAGTATTTT.

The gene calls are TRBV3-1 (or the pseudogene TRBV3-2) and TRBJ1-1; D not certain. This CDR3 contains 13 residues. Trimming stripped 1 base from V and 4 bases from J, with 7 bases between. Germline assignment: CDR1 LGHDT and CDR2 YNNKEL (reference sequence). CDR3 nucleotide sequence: TGTGCCAGCAGCCAAGCCCTGAGCACTGAAGCTTTCTTT. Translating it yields CASSQALSTEAFF.

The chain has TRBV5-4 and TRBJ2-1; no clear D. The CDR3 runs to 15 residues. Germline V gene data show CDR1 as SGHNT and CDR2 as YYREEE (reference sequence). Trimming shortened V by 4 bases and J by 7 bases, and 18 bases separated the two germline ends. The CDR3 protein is CASSHPTSRRNEQFF. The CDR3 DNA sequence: TGTGCCAGCAGCCATCCAACATCTCGGCGGAATGAGCAGTTCTTC.

The CDR3 spells CASSPTGGAALLYEQYF. The CDR3 DNA follows: TGTGCCAGCTCACCGACAGGGGGCGCCGCGCTCCTCTACGAGCAGTACTTC. This sequence joins TRBV18 and TRBJ2-7; 10 nucleotides agree with TRBD1. V lost 3 bases to trimming and J lost 3 bases; unmatched junction nucleotides: 11. Looked up from germline, CDR1 is KGHSH and CDR2 is LQKENI. The CDR3 consists of 17 residues.

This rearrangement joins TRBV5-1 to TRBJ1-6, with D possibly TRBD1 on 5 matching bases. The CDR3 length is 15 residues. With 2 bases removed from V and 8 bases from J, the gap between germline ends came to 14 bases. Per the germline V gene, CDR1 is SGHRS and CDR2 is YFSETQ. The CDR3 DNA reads TGCGCCAGCAGCTTTCAGGGATCCTTTGATTCACCCCTCCACTTT. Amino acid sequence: CASSFQGSFDSPLHF.

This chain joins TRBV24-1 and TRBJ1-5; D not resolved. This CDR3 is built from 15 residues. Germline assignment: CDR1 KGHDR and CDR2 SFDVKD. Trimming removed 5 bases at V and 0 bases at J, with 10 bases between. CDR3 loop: CATSGVRYSNQPQHF. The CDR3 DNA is TGTGCCACCAGTGGAGTTAGATATAGCAATCAGCCCCAGCATTTT.

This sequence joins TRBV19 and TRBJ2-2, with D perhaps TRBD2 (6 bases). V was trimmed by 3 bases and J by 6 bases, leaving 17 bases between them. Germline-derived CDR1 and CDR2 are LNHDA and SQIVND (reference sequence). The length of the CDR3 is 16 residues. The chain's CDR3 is CASSMGGGFLAGELFF. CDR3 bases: TGTGCCAGTAGTATGGGAGGAGGGTTTCTGGCCGGGGAGCTGTTTTTT.

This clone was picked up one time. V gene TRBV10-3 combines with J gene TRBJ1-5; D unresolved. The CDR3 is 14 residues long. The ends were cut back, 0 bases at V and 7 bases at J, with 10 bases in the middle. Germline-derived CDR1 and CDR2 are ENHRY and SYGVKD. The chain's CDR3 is CAISESSINQPQHF. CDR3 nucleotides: TGTGCCATCAGTGAGTCGAGTATCAACCAGCCCCAGCATTTT.

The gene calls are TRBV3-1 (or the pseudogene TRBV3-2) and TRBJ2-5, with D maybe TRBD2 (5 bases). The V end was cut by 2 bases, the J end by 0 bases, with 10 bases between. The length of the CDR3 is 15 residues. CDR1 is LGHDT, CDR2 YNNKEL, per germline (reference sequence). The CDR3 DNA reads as TGTGCCAGCAGCCAACCAGCGGAGTACCAAGAGACCCAGTACTTC. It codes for CASSQPAEYQETQYF.

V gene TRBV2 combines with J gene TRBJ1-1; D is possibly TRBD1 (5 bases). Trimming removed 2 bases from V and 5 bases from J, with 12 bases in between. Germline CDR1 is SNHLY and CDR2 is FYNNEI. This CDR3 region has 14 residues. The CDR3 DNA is TGTGCCAGCAGTGAACAGGGAGGAGAGACTGAAGCTTTCTTT. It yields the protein CASSEQGGETEAFF. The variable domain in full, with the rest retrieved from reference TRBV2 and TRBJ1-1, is EPEVTQTPSHQVTQMGQEVILRCVPISNHLYFYWYRQILGQKVEFLVSFYNNEISEKSEIFDDQFSVERPDGSNFTLKIRSTKLEDSAMYFCASSEQGGETEAFFGQGTRLTVV.

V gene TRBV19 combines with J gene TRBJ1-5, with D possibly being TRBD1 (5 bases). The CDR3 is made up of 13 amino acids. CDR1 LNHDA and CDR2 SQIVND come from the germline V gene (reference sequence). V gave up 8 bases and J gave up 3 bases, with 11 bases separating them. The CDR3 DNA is TGTGCCAGTGGGCCCAGGGTCAATCAGCCCCAGCATTTT. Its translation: CASGPRVNQPQHF.

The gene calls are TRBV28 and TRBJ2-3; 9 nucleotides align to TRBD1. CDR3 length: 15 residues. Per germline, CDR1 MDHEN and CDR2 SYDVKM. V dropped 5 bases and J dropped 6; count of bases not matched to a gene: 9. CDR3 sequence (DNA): TGTGCCAGCAGTACCAGGACAGGGGCAGGCGATACGCAGTATTTT. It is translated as CASSTRTGAGDTQYF. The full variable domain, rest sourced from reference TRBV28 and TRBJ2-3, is DVKVTQSSRYLVKRTGEKVFLECVQDMDHENMFWYRQDPGLGLRLIYFSYDVKMKEKGDIPEGYSVSREKKERFSLILESASTNQTSMYLCASSTRTGAGDTQYFGPGTRLTVL.

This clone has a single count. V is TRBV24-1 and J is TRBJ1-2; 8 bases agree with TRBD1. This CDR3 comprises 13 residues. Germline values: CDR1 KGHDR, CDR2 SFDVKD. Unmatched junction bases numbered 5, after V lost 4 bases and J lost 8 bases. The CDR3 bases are TGTGCCACCAGTGAGGCAGGGGGCAACGGCTACACCTTC. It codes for CATSEAGGNGYTF.

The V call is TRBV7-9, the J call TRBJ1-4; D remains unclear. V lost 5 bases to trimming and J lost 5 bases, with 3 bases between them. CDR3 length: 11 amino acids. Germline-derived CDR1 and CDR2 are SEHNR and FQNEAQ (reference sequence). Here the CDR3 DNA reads TGTGCCAGCAGCCAAAATGAAAAACTGTTTTTT. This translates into CASSQNEKLFF.

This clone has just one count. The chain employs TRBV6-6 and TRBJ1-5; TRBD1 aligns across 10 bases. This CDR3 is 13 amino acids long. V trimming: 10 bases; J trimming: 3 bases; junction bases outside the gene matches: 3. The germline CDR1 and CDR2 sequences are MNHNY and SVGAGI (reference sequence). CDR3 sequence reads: CATGTGDNQPQHF. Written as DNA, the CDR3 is TGTGCCACCGGGACAGGGGACAATCAGCCCCAGCATTTT.

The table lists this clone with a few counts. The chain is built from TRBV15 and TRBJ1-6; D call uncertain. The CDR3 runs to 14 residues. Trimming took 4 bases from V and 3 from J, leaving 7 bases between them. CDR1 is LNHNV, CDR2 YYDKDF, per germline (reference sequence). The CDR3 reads CATSKAYYNSPLHF. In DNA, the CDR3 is TGTGCCACCAGCAAAGCATACTATAATTCACCCCTCCACTTT. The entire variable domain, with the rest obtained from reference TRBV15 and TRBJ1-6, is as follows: DAMVIQNPRYQVTQFGKPVTLSCSQTLNHNVMYWYQQKSSQAPKLLFHYYDKDFNNEADTPDNFQSRRPNTSFCFLDIRSPGLGDTAMYLCATSKAYYNSPLHFGNGTRLTVT.

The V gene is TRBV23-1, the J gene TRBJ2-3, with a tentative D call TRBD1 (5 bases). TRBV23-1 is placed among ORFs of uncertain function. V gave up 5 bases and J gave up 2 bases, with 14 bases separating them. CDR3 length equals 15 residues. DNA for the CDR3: TGCGCCAGCAGTTCCTACAGGATTGTCACAGATACGCAGTATTTT. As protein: CASSSYRIVTDTQYF.

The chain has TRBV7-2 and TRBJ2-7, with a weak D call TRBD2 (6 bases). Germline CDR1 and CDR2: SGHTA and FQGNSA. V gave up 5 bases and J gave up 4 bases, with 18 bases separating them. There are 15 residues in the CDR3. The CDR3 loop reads CASSSSGILSYEQYF. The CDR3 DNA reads TGTGCCAGCAGCAGTAGCGGAATCCTTTCTTACGAGCAGTACTTC. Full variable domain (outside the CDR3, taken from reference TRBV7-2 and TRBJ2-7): GAGVSQSPSNKVTEKGKDVELRCDPISGHTALYWYRQSLGQGLEFLIYFQGNSAPDKSGLPSDRFSAERTGGSVSTLTIQRTQQEDSAVYLCASSSSGILSYEQYFGPGTRLTVT.

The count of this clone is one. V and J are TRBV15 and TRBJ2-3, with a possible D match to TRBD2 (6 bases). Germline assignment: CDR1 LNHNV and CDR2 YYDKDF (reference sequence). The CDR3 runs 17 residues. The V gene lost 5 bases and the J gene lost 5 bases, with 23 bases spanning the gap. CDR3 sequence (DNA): TGTGCCACCAGCTTCGTAGCTGGAGGGCCTCGGGGAGATACGCAGTATTTT. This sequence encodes CATSFVAGGPRGDTQYF.

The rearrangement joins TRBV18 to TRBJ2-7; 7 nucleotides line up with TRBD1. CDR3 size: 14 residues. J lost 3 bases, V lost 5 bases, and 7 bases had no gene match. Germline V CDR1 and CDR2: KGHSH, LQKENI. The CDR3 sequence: CASSDRGGSYEQYV. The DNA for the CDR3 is TGTGCCAGCTCAGACCGAGGGGGCAGCTACGAGCAGTACGTC.

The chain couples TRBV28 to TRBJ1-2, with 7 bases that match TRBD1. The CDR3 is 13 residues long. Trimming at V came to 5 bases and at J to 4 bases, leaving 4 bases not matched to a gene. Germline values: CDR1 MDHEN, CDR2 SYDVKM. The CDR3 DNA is TGTGCCAGCAGTGAGGGACAGATCTATGGCTACACCTTC. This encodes CASSEGQIYGYTF.

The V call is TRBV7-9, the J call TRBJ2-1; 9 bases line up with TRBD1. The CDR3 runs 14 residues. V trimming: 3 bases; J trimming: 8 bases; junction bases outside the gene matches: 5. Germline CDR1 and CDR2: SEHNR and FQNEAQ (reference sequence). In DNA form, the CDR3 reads TGTGCCAGCAGCTTCTGGACAGGGGACGATGAGCAGTTCTTC. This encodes CASSFWTGDDEQFF. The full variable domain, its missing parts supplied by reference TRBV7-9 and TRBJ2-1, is DTGVSQNPRHKITKRGQNVTFRCDPISEHNRLYWYRQTLGQGPEFLTYFQNEAQLEKSRLLSDRFSAERPKGSFSTLEIQRTEQGDSAMYLCASSFWTGDDEQFFGPGTRLTVL.